This TCR beta chain was identified during a study of shared clonotypes between healthy human individuals. Study-level background: A few men and a couple of women, aged 18 to 49, were donors. General observations from the study: In having few donors, the study represented limited genetic and exposure-history diversity.

About this clone: Its antigen remains unidentified.

Over several immunoSEQ plates, each subset's genomic DNA was distributed in even portions. Sorted-subset replicate PCRs used 200 ng DNA, about 30,000 T cell genomes. The data were produced by immunoSEQ multiplex PCR, yet TCRdb's version contains in-frame clones alone and is incomplete. The data hold about 660,000 clones, with approximately 74% observed a single time. Germline V gene sequence: CDR1 SGHVS, CDR2 FQNEAQ. The CDR3 consists of 18 residues. Trimming took 5 bases from V and 1 from J; bases not matched to a gene: 12. The chain has TRBV7-8 and TRBJ2-1; 9 bases map to TRBD2. The TCR comes from a woman aged 25 to 39 in good health. Sequencing was done on a sample of memory CD4+ T cells sorted from blood. Subset meaning: CD45RA-negative fraction. The CDR3 DNA reads as TGTGCCAGCAGCCCCACCCGCGGGAGGGCCTCGTCCTACAATGAGCAGTTCTTC. It codes for CASSPTRGRASSYNEQFF.